The 19 T cell receptor beta chains in this list originate from one sample, sequenced in a study of blood T cell repertoires in COVID-19. The method was immunoSEQ multiplex PCR; TCRdb's version includes in-frame clones alone and lacks a portion of them. The table lists about 69,000 clones, 75% to 80% of them singletons. The sample was peripheral blood. Source of these receptors: a human donor in a cohort sampled during active COVID-19.

This sequence joins TRBV5-1 and TRBJ2-1; TRBD2 aligns across 7 bases. J lost 1 base, V lost 4 bases, and 8 bases had no gene match. The CDR3 is 16 residues long. The germline gives CDR1 SGHRS, CDR2 YFSETQ. The CDR3 DNA sequence: TGCGCCAGCAGCCCGGCTAGCGGTTCTTCCTACAATGAGCAGTTCTTC. It translates to CASSPASGSSYNEQFF.

V usage is TRBV28 and J usage is TRBJ2-7; 9 bases line up with TRBD1. Germline-derived CDR1 and CDR2 are MDHEN and SYDVKM. Germline trimming cut 1 base from V and 4 bases from J; bases unmatched to any gene: 2. This CDR3 region has 14 residues. CDR3 in DNA: TGTGCCAGCAGTTTATTGGGGACAGGGTACGAGCAGTACTTC. Its translation: CASSLLGTGYEQYF. Looking up the rest from reference TRBV28 and TRBJ2-7 gives the full variable domain: DVKVTQSSRYLVKRTGEKVFLECVQDMDHENMFWYRQDPGLGLRLIYFSYDVKMKEKGDIPEGYSVSREKKERFSLILESASTNQTSMYLCASSLLGTGYEQYFGPGTRLTVT.

The V gene is TRBV7-2, the J gene TRBJ2-1; 13 bases agree with TRBD2. V lost 5 bases, J lost 10 bases, and 8 bases stayed unmatched. The CDR3 covers 15 residues. CDR1 SGHTA and CDR2 FQGNSA come from the germline V gene. This CDR3 is CASSPTSGGAGEQFF. For the CDR3, the DNA is TGTGCCAGCAGCCCCACTAGCGGGGGGGCGGGGGAGCAGTTCTTC.

The rearrangement joins TRBV4-1 to TRBJ2-7; 11 bases align to TRBD2. Germline CDR1 MGHRA, CDR2 YSYEKL. The ends lost 4 bases at V and 5 bases at J; junction bases unmatched: 7. The CDR3 spans 15 residues. The CDR3 sequence is CASSPTSGRHHEQYF. The CDR3 DNA sequence: TGCGCCAGCAGCCCTACTAGCGGGAGACACCACGAGCAGTACTTC.

This clone was observed a few times. The chain couples TRBV28 to TRBJ2-7, with D possibly being TRBD1 (5 bases). The CDR3 extends over 12 amino acids. CDR1 MDHEN and CDR2 SYDVKM come from the germline V gene. Trimming shortened V by 4 bases and J by 6 bases, and 10 bases separated the two germline ends. CDR3 region: CASSWGGIEQYF. The CDR3 nucleotides read TGTGCCAGCAGTTGGGGCGGTATCGAGCAGTACTTC.

The genes are TRBV2 and TRBJ1-4; D is perhaps TRBD1 (6 bases). V lost 2 bases to trimming and J lost 8 bases, with 21 bases between them. The CDR3 is 17 residues long. Looked up from germline, CDR1 is SNHLY and CDR2 is FYNNEI. The CDR3 protein is CASSELVRIQGNEKLFF. DNA for the CDR3: TGTGCCAGCAGTGAATTAGTGAGAATACAGGGTAACGAAAAACTGTTTTTT.

V and J are TRBV5-1 and TRBJ2-7; tentative D call: TRBD1 (5 bases). Per germline, CDR1 SGHRS and CDR2 YFSETQ. This CDR3 has 16 amino acids. Trimming removed 4 bases from V and 4 bases from J, with 21 bases in between. This CDR3 is CASSPKAGRAEYEQYF. The CDR3 DNA follows: TGCGCCAGCAGCCCCAAGGCCGGCAGGGCCGAATACGAGCAGTACTTC. The full variable domain, with the rest looked up from reference TRBV5-1 and TRBJ2-7, is KAGVTQTPRYLIKTRGQQVTLSCSPISGHRSVSWYQQTPGQGLQFLFEYFSETQRNKGNFPGRFSGRQFSNSRSEMNVSTLELGDSALYLCASSPKAGRAEYEQYFGPGTRLTVT.

The V and J genes are TRBV19 and TRBJ1-3, with 8 bases matching TRBD1. The germline gives CDR1 LNHDA, CDR2 SQIVND (reference sequence). V was pared by 5 bases and J by 0 bases, with 15 bases of the junction left unmatched. There are 19 residues in the CDR3. CDR3: CASSPSRPGQDISGNTIYF. For the CDR3, the DNA is TGTGCCAGTAGTCCCAGTAGACCGGGACAGGATATCTCTGGAAACACCATATATTTT.

This clone was seen once. The V gene is TRBV7-2, the J gene TRBJ1-1; D might be TRBD1 (5 bases). CDR3 length equals 15 residues. CDR1 is SGHTA and CDR2 is FQGNSA in the germline V gene. Trimming took 2 bases from V and 1 from J, leaving 11 bases between them. This CDR3 reads CASSLRVTGNTEAFF. As DNA, the CDR3 is TGTGCCAGCAGCTTAAGAGTTACAGGGAACACTGAAGCTTTCTTT.

The V and J genes are TRBV5-1 and TRBJ2-5; D is ambiguous. Looked up from germline, CDR1 is SGHRS and CDR2 is YFSETQ. The CDR3 runs to 14 residues. V was shortened by 4 bases and J by 0 bases, with 10 bases between the two germline ends. CDR3 sequence: CASSITEYQETQYF. CDR3 DNA sequence: TGCGCCAGCAGCATTACAGAGTACCAAGAGACCCAGTACTTC.

DNA for the CDR3: TGTGCCAGCAGCTTAGAGGGACAGGGTATTTATAATTCACCCCTCCACTTT. Its translation: CASSLEGQGIYNSPLHF. The chain uses TRBV7-9 and TRBJ1-6; 9 bases are shared with TRBD1. The CDR3 length is 17 residues. Germline-derived CDR1 and CDR2 are SEHNR and FQNEAQ (reference sequence). After removal of 1 base from V and 4 bases from J, the junction contained 5 bases not matched to a gene.

The J gene is TRBJ1-4, the V gene TRBV5-6, with D tentatively TRBD1 (5 bases). V lost 2 bases and J lost 8, with 19 bases in between. Germline values: CDR1 SGHDT, CDR2 YYEEEE. The CDR3 has 16 amino acids. The CDR3 coding sequence is TGTGCCAGCAGCTTACCAGGGATTAACGGCGAAGAAAAACTGTTTTTT. This encodes CASSLPGINGEEKLFF.

The chain combines TRBV7-8 with TRBJ2-7; D might be TRBD1 (6 bases). CDR1 is SGHVS, CDR2 FQNEAQ, per germline. This CDR3 comprises 14 residues. Between the trimmed V and J ends, which lost 2 bases and 2 bases, there was a span of 10 bases. This chain's CDR3 is CASSLITGPYEQYF. In nucleotides, the CDR3 is TGTGCCAGCAGCTTAATAACAGGGCCCTACGAGCAGTACTTC.

CDR3 DNA sequence: TGCGCCAGCAGCGAATCACAGGGTACGAACTATGGCTACACCTTC. Its translation is CASSESQGTNYGYTF. The V call is TRBV5-1, the J call TRBJ1-2, with D possibly being TRBD1 (6 bases). The V gene's germline CDR1 is SGHRS and CDR2 YFSETQ. Trimming took 4 bases from V and 2 from J, leaving 15 bases between them. The CDR3 is made up of 15 amino acids.

This clone turned up a few times. J is TRBJ2-1 and V is TRBV7-8, with D perhaps matching TRBD1 (6 bases). V was clipped by 5 bases and J by 9 bases, with 23 bases between them. The CDR3 is made up of 16 amino acids. Germline-derived CDR1 and CDR2 are SGHVS and FQNEAQ. The CDR3 nucleotides are TGTGCCAGCAGCCCCACAGCGGTGACAGGTGCCGCTGAGCAGTTCTTC. Encoded protein: CASSPTAVTGAAEQFF.

CDR3 residues: CASSSYVAGGEQYF. Here the CDR3 DNA reads TGTGCCAGCAGCTCTTATGTCGCGGGAGGCGAGCAGTACTTC. This chain links TRBV4-2 with TRBJ2-7; 8 nucleotides match TRBD2. After removal of 5 bases from V and 6 bases from J, the junction contained 9 bases not matched to a gene. The CDR3 covers 14 residues. Germline V gene data show CDR1 as LGHNA and CDR2 as YNFKEQ.

V and J are TRBV19 and TRBJ1-1; TRBD1 might be the D (6 bases). Trimming took off 1 base at V and 0 bases at J, with 9 bases between the two ends. Germline lookup yields CDR1 LNHDA and CDR2 SQIVND (reference sequence). There are 15 residues in the CDR3. The CDR3 coding sequence is TGTGCCAGTAGTATAGGGGGACACATGAACACTGAAGCTTTCTTT. Residues: CASSIGGHMNTEAFF.

This sequence joins TRBV7-2 and TRBJ1-1, with D perhaps TRBD1 (6 bases). The CDR3 loop spans 13 amino acids. CDR1 and CDR2 from the germline V gene are SGHTA and FQGNSA. V gave up 1 base and J gave up 7 bases, with 10 bases separating them. Here the CDR3 reads CASSLVQGLEAFF. Here the CDR3 DNA reads TGTGCCAGCAGCTTAGTGCAGGGGCTTGAAGCTTTCTTT. Supplemented by reference TRBV7-2 and TRBJ1-1, the full variable domain reads GAGVSQSPSNKVTEKGKDVELRCDPISGHTALYWYRQSLGQGLEFLIYFQGNSAPDKSGLPSDRFSAERTGGSVSTLTIQRTQQEDSAVYLCASSLVQGLEAFFGQGTRLTVV.

The chain joins TRBV19 to TRBJ2-5; 7 bases match TRBD1. Germline CDR1 LNHDA, CDR2 SQIVND (reference sequence). After removal of 4 bases from V and 2 bases from J, the junction contained 16 bases not matched to a gene. The CDR3 totals 18 residues. Written as DNA, the CDR3 is TGTGCCAGTAGTACCCATCCGACTGCCGACAGGGTACAAGAGACCCAGTACTTC. Protein: CASSTHPTADRVQETQYF. Full variable domain (rest looked up from reference TRBV19 and TRBJ2-5): DGGITQSPKYLFRKEGQNVTLSCEQNLNHDAMYWYRQDPGQGLRLIYYSQIVNDFQKGDIAEGYSVSREKKESFPLTVTSAQKNPTAFYLCASSTHPTADRVQETQYFGPGTRLLVL.